This TCR beta chain was sequenced during a study of T cell changes during pregnancy in multiple sclerosis (dated by TCRdb to between 2018 and 2021). Describing the broader study: The study examined how the T cell repertoire changed over the course of pregnancy in women with multiple sclerosis.

This clone was picked up one time. Its cognate antigen has yet to be identified. Base-call qualities are not available, and no considerably larger clone is one nucleotide away. Libraries were prepared through the immunoSEQ multiplex PCR assay. As stored in TCRdb, this immuneACCESS dataset retains in-frame rearrangements with V and J assigned. A fraction of the clones does not appear; measured against another copy, unresolved V genes explain less than half of the discrepancy, and the remainder lacks a known reason. This sample comprises roughly 93,000 clones, 92% of them detected only once. Of the sample, more than 2% is held by the ten largest clones. The trim is 3 bases for V and 3 bases for J, with a gap of 12 bases between the germline ends. The CDR3 runs 14 amino acids, cysteine and phenylalanine included. Only the CDR3 DNA stays, 42 bases, in frame from base 1. In the germline V gene (reference sequence), CDR1 corresponds to LNHDA and CDR2 to SQIVND.

The V and J genes are TRBV19 and TRBJ2-7, with an unclear D gene assignment. The TCR was taken from a female donor in good health, enrolled as a control in a pregnancy study. The sample consisted of peripheral blood, taken after pregnancy. The nucleotide sequence reads as follows: TGTGCCAGTAGTATGAGGCGGAAGAGCTACGAGCAGTACTTC. It codes for CASSMRRKSYEQYF.